A selection of T cell receptor beta chains follows, all from one sample in a study of T cells in Graves' hyperthyroidism and ophthalmopathy. TCRdb re-called the multiplex PCR reads with MiXCR, one entry per CDR3 protein. Of 600,000 to 650,000 distinct CDR3 sequences in the sample, less than 25% were seen once. The sequencing input was blood. All receptors derive from a young man with Graves' ophthalmopathy. Each CDR3 is given with its conserved first and last residue. The listing skips clone size in some rows; elsewhere it reads once, few, many or a size class.

J	V	size	CDR3
TRBJ2-7	TRBV30	many	CACMDGYEQYF
TRBJ2-1	TRBV27	-	CASSFKFSYNEQFF
TRBJ2-7	TRBV7-8	many	CASSPDRSYEQYF
TRBJ1-1	TRBV12-3/TRBV12-4	few	CASSLGHYTEAFF
TRBJ1-2	TRBV28	many	CASSSPAALYGYTF
TRBJ2-5	TRBV4-2	-	CASSQEVEGAETQYF
TRBJ2-3	TRBV7-2	-	CASRRNPLAGDDTQYF
TRBJ2-6	TRBV6-1	few	CASSSGTSGNSGANVLTF
TRBJ1-1	TRBV6-9	once	CASSYGTEALF
TRBJ2-1	TRBV19	-	CASSIRVAYNEQFF
TRBJ2-1	TRBV5-6	few	CASSLVGSGSNNEQFF
TRBJ1-2	TRBV5-6	few	CASSFGTAPGYGYTF
TRBJ2-5	TRBV5-1	-	CASSLLASDSQETQYF
TRBJ2-6	TRBV4-1	few	CASSQGQGAGANVLTF
TRBJ2-5	TRBV28	once	CASSSGAWERETQYF
TRBJ2-1	TRBV29-1	-	CSVEGEGLSNEQFF
TRBJ1-5	TRBV2	few	CASMGRGKNQPQHF
TRBJ2-1	TRBV7-3	-	CASSFKRAGSDEQFF
TRBJ1-4	TRBV7-9	few	CASSLATNEKLFF
TRBJ1-5	TRBV5-1	many	CASSFEGNQPQHF
TRBJ2-1	TRBV2	-	CASRAGTDDKNEQFF
TRBJ1-1	TRBV19	few	CASSMGAPEAFF
TRBJ1-1	TRBV9	few	CASSDRQKGEAFF
TRBJ2-5	TRBV7-9	-	CASRQPGQGARETQYF
TRBJ1-1	TRBV5-6	many	CASSFDRGRNTEAFF
TRBJ2-5	TRBV7-2	-	CASSPPGDPQETQYF
TRBJ2-7	TRBV4-2	-	CASSQEGNFPYEQYF
TRBJ1-2	TRBV28	many	CASSSSVAYTF
TRBJ2-3	TRBV6-2/TRBV6-3	-	CASSSGLAREADTQYF
TRBJ2-7	TRBV3-1	many	CASSQETGLARGEQYF
TRBJ1-2	TRBV6-1	-	CASSLGRSTHGYTF
TRBJ2-5	TRBV20-1	few	CSAMGLAGRSLGETQYF
TRBJ2-5	TRBV6-1	few	CASVEQETQYF
TRBJ1-2	TRBV12-3/TRBV12-4	-	CASSPQGLYGYTF
TRBJ2-1	TRBV24-1	-	CATSRERDEQFF
TRBJ2-3	TRBV4-1	-	CASSQDPRLAGIYTQYF
TRBJ2-1	TRBV11-2	many	CASSSSKDSHNEQFF
TRBJ2-1	TRBV27	-	CASSSPGLPYNEQFF
TRBJ2-5	TRBV27	few	CASSPITGLVETQYF
TRBJ1-5	TRBV5-8	-	CASSQTMAEPQHF
TRBJ2-1	TRBV6-1	few	CASRPDRGQDNEQFF
TRBJ2-1	TRBV27	few	CASSPGWTGNEQFF
TRBJ2-2	TRBV6-1	few	CASSPGRGPNTGELFF
TRBJ2-4	TRBV29-1	-	CSVKTDNKNIQYF
TRBJ1-1	TRBV29-1	-	CSVDQGNTEAFF
TRBJ1-3	TRBV9	few	CASSAETQVSGNTIYF
TRBJ2-7	TRBV7-2	-	CASRLSRAGGPSGEQYF
TRBJ2-5	TRBV11-2	few	CASLDSETQYF
TRBJ2-1	TRBV13	few	CASSQGLAGPNEQFF
TRBJ2-5	TRBV29-1	many	CSVEGQGWETQYF
TRBJ2-1	TRBV20-1	few	CSASPRTRGYNEQFF
TRBJ2-1	TRBV5-1	-	CASSLKLAGGPNEQFF
TRBJ1-1	TRBV5-6	few	CASSPATGENTEAFF
TRBJ1-5	TRBV12-3/TRBV12-4	-	CASSLRGTEHNQPQHF